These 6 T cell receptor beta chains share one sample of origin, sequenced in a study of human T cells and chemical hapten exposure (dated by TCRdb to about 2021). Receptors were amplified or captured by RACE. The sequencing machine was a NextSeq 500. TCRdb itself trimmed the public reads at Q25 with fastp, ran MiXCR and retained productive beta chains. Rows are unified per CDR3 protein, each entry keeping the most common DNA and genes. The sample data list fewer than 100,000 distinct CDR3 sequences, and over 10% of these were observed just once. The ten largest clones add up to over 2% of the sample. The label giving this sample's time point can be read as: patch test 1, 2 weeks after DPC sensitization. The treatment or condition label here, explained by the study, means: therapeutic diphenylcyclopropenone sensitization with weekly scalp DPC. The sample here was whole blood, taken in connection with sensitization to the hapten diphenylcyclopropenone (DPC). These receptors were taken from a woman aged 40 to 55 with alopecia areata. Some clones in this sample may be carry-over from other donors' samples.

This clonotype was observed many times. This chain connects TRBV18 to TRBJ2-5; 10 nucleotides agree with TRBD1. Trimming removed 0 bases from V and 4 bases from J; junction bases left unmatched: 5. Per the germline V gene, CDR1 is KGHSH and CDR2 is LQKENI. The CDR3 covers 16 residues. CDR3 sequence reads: CASSPPGQGSTETQYF. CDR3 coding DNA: TGTGCCAGCTCACCACCGGGACAGGGGTCAACAGAGACCCAGTACTTC.

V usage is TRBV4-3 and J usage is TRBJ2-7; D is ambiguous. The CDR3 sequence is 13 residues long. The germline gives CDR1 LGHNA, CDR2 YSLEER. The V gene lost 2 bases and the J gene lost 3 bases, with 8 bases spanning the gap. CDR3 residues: CASSQFRNYEQYF. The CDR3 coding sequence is TGCGCCAGCAGCCAATTCAGGAACTACGAGCAGTACTTC.

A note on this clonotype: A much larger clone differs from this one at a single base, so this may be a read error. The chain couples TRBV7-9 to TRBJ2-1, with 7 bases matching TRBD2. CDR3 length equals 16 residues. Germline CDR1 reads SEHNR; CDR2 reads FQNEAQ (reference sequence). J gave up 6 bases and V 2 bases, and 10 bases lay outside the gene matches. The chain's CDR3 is CASSLTAGIAINEQFF. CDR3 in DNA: TGTGCCAGCAGCTTAACAGCGGGAATAGCGATCAATGAGCAGTTCTTC.

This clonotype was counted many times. In DNA, the CDR3 is TGTGCCAGCAGCTTATTAGTAGGCAGTGGGGAGCAGTTCTTC. Amino acids: CASSLLVGSGEQFF. This chain connects TRBV11-2 to TRBJ2-1, with D uncertain. Germline V gene data show CDR1 as SGHAT and CDR2 as FQNNGV. The CDR3 extends over 14 amino acids. With 2 bases removed from V and 10 bases from J, the gap between germline ends came to 15 bases.

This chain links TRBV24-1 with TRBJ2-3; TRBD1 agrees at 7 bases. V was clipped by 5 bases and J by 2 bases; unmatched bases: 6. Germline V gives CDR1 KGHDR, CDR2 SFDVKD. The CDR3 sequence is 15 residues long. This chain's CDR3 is CATSADRAVTDTQYF. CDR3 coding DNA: TGTGCCACCAGTGCCGACAGGGCGGTCACAGATACGCAGTATTTT.

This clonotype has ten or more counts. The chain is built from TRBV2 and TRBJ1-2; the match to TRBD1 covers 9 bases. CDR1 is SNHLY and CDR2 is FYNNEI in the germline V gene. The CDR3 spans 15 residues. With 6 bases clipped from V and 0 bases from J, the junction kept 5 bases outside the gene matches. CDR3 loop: CASRKGTGPNYGYTF. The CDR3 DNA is TGTGCCAGCAGGAAGGGGACAGGGCCTAACTATGGCTACACCTTC. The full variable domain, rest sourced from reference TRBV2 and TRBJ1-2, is EPEVTQTPSHQVTQMGQEVILRCVPISNHLYFYWYRQILGQKVEFLVSFYNNEISEKSEIFDDQFSVERPDGSNFTLKIRSTKLEDSAMYFCASRKGTGPNYGYTFGSGTRLTVV.